The clone carrying this T cell receptor (beta chain) was recorded at least ten times. Deletions cut 0 bases from V and 7 bases from J, with 11 bases between. CDR1 and CDR2 from the germline V gene are SGHNT and YYREEE (reference sequence). The CDR3 totals 15 residues. Total RNA amounting to about 520 ng was the source from which TCR beta cDNA was made with a constant-region primer. Three rounds of nested multiplex PCR with slightly modified ARM-PCR produced TCR beta libraries. Primers for the first two PCR rounds were TRBV1-TRBV30 forward primers and a C-beta reverse primer (approximately 10 cycles per round). TCRdb re-derived calls from the multiplex PCR reads in MiXCR, one entry per CDR3 protein. The table records around 190,000 distinct CDR3 sequences, around four fifths of them present only once. These data originate in a study of tumor-infiltrating lymphocytes in primary liver carcinoma. Each 20-30 mg portion of unsorted bulk tissue served as the source for co-extraction of RNA and DNA.

The chain employs TRBV5-4 and TRBJ1-6; D gene uncertain. Sequenced input: tumor tissue from primary liver carcinoma. The clonotype was recovered from a man aged 40-50 years with primary liver carcinoma and hepatitis B virus infection. CDR3 in amino acids: CASSLARGENSPLHF. In nucleotides, the CDR3 is TGTGCCAGCAGCTTGGCCCGGGGTGAGAATTCACCCCTCCACTTT.